The 23 T cell receptor beta chains below were found in one sample sequenced in a study of blood T cell repertoires in COVID-19 (dated by TCRdb to about 2020). The library was obtained by the immunoSEQ multiplex PCR assay. This immuneACCESS table, as held by TCRdb, lists in-frame sequences with V and J called but not all clones. Of the missing ones, under half trace to an unresolved V gene in checked studies; the others have no known cause. This sample holds around 300,000 clones; about nine tenths were observed only once. Under 2.5% of the sample comes from the top ten. The specimen sequenced was PBMCs or T cells enriched from blood (not recorded which). Receptor source: a woman aged 55-70 years who had recovered from COVID-19.

This chain connects TRBV3-1 (or the pseudogene TRBV3-2) to TRBJ2-2, with D possibly being TRBD1 (5 bases). V was shortened by 2 bases and J by 6 bases, with 7 bases between the two germline ends. This CDR3 comprises 13 residues. CDR1 and CDR2 (germline): LGHDT, YNNKEL (reference sequence). CDR3 nucleotide sequence: TGTGCCAGCAGCCAAAGGGGTGCCGGGGAGCTGTTTTTT. Translated: CASSQRGAGELFF.

CDR3 loop: CASTRLAGDFRELFF. In DNA, the CDR3 is TGTGCCAGCACCAGACTAGCGGGAGATTTTAGGGAGCTGTTTTTT. The chain combines TRBV28 with TRBJ2-2, with TRBD2 matching 12 bases. Losses at the gene ends were 7 bases for V and 9 bases for J; bases not matched to a gene: 9. CDR3 size: 15 residues. Germline CDR1 and CDR2: MDHEN and SYDVKM.

The chain employs TRBV5-4 and TRBJ2-5, with 9 bases fitting TRBD1. The CDR3 loop spans 16 amino acids. Germline V gene lookup returns CDR1 SGHNT and CDR2 YYREEE (reference sequence). Trimming took 2 bases from V and 2 from J; bases not matched to a gene: 7. The DNA of the CDR3 is TGTGCCAGCAGCTTTTCCTGGACAGGGGTGCAAGAGACCCAGTACTTC. Its protein is CASSFSWTGVQETQYF.

This chain joins TRBV2 and TRBJ1-1, with a tentative D call TRBD1 (6 bases). The CDR3 runs to 14 residues. Trimming took off 5 bases at V and 5 bases at J, with 15 bases between the two ends. Germline loops: CDR1 SNHLY, CDR2 FYNNEI. CDR3 bases: TGTGCCAGCAGTCCGGGGGGGGCGGTTACTGAAGCTTTCTTT. It yields the protein CASSPGGAVTEAFF.

V gene TRBV28 combines with J gene TRBJ1-2; D possibly corresponds to TRBD1 (5 bases). The CDR3 is 13 residues long. Germline CDR1 MDHEN, CDR2 SYDVKM. The V and J ends lost 5 bases and 3 bases respectively, with 10 bases between them. The CDR3 is CASSQGPDYGYTF. Written as DNA, the CDR3 is TGTGCCAGCAGTCAGGGTCCTGACTATGGCTACACCTTC.

The CDR3 DNA is TGCGCCAGCAGCTTACAGGGGTGGACGAACACTGAAGCTTTCTTT. Protein: CASSLQGWTNTEAFF. This rearrangement joins TRBV5-1 to TRBJ1-1, with 7 bases lining up with TRBD1. The CDR3 has 15 amino acids. CDR1 and CDR2 from the germline V gene are SGHRS and YFSETQ. The junction had 5 bases not matched to a gene; V was cut back by 2 bases and J by 1 base.

CDR3 nucleotide sequence: TGCGCCAGCAGTGTGGACAGGAACGAATCACCCCTCCACTTT. This sequence encodes CASSVDRNESPLHF. This chain uses TRBV10-1 with TRBJ1-6; TRBD1 matches 7 bases. V was pared by 4 bases and J by 10 bases, with 7 bases of the junction left unmatched. Per the germline V gene, CDR1 is WNHNN and CDR2 is SYGVQD (reference sequence). The CDR3 runs to 14 residues.

This rearrangement joins TRBV7-9 to TRBJ1-4; D uncertain. Trimming took 4 bases from V and 8 from J, leaving 14 bases between them. Germline V CDR1 and CDR2: SEHNR, FQNEAQ (reference sequence). This CDR3 contains 14 residues. CDR3 in amino acids: CASSSAAQREKLFF. DNA of the CDR3: TGTGCCAGCAGCTCCGCGGCCCAGAGGGAAAAACTGTTTTTT.

J is TRBJ1-5 and V is TRBV28, with TRBD1 as a possible D gene (5 bases). In germline, CDR1 is MDHEN, CDR2 SYDVKM. V was cut by 6 bases and J by 3 bases, with 15 bases left in between. This CDR3 region has 15 residues. Here the CDR3 reads CASRTHRQNNQPQHF. The CDR3, as DNA: TGTGCCAGCAGAACCCACCGACAGAACAATCAGCCCCAGCATTTT.

The chain links TRBV9 to TRBJ2-5, with TRBD1 matching over 7 bases. The CDR3 runs 14 residues. CDR1 is SGDLS, CDR2 YYNGEE, per germline. With V trimmed by 3 bases and J by 2 bases, 4 bases remained unmatched. The chain's CDR3 is CASSDEGAQETQYF. The CDR3 DNA is TGTGCCAGCAGCGATGAGGGGGCGCAAGAGACCCAGTACTTC. The full variable domain, with the rest looked up from reference TRBV9 and TRBJ2-5, is DSGVTQTPKHLITATGQRVTLRCSPRSGDLSVYWYQQSLDQGLQFLIQYYNGEERAKGNILERFSAQQFPDLHSELNLSSLELGDSALYFCASSDEGAQETQYFGPGTRLLVL.

This clone has just one count. The chain recombines TRBV11-2 with TRBJ2-1; D gene ambiguous. The CDR3 contains 15 residues. V dropped 5 bases and J dropped 0 bases, with 11 bases sitting between them. The germline gives CDR1 SGHAT, CDR2 FQNNGV. The CDR3 loop reads CASSTSASSYNEQFF. The CDR3 coding sequence is TGTGCCAGCAGCACCTCTGCGAGCTCCTACAATGAGCAGTTCTTC.

This chain links TRBV19 with TRBJ1-6; 8 positions match TRBD1. Germline CDR1 reads LNHDA; CDR2 reads SQIVND (reference sequence). Trimming cost V 9 bases and J 9 bases; bases outside gene matches: 13. This CDR3 has 15 residues. CDR3 sequence: CASNVKDRVSSPLHF. CDR3 in DNA: TGTGCCAGCAACGTGAAGGACAGGGTATCTTCACCCCTCCACTTT.

The chain couples TRBV3-1 (or the pseudogene TRBV3-2) to TRBJ2-7, with 9 bases that match TRBD2. Germline lookup yields CDR1 LGHDT and CDR2 YNNKEL (reference sequence). The CDR3 loop spans 15 amino acids. Trimming at V came to 4 bases and at J to 7 bases, leaving 11 bases not matched to a gene. The CDR3 DNA follows: TGTGCCAGCAGCCCCCAAGCTAGCGGGATTAGTGAGCAGTACTTC. This translates into CASSPQASGISEQYF.

V gene TRBV6-4 combines with J gene TRBJ2-1; unclear D gene. Looked up from germline, CDR1 is MRHNA and CDR2 is SNTAGT. The CDR3 has 13 amino acids. The germline V and J ends were trimmed by 8 bases and 0 bases, with 8 bases remaining between them. CDR3 sequence (DNA): TGTGCCAGCTCTCCGAGCTCCTACAATGAGCAGTTCTTC. The encoded protein is CASSPSSYNEQFF.

The chain has TRBV5-5 and TRBJ1-1, with D uncertain. The CDR3 has 17 amino acids. V was clipped by 6 bases and J by 4 bases, with 25 bases between them. Germline CDR1 reads SGHKS; CDR2 reads YYEKEE (reference sequence). CDR3 DNA: TGTGCCAGCACCAAATTAAGCGGGGTAAAATGGGTCACTGAAGCTTTCTTT. It codes for CASTKLSGVKWVTEAFF.

This chain joins TRBV5-1 and TRBJ1-3; no clear D gene. The germline V gene has CDR1 SGHRS and CDR2 YFSETQ. The CDR3 contains 16 residues. The V gene lost 0 bases and the J gene lost 0 bases, with 10 bases spanning the gap. The CDR3, as DNA: TGCGCCAGCAGCTTGGATGGGCCTTCCTCTGGAAACACCATATATTTT. Amino acids: CASSLDGPSSGNTIYF.

The J gene is TRBJ2-7, the V gene TRBV29-1; D is unresolved. Looked up from germline, CDR1 is SQVTM and CDR2 is ANQGSEA. This CDR3 comprises 13 residues. Trimming removed 0 bases at V and 6 bases at J, with 12 bases between. The CDR3 region is CSVEDAQLPEQYF. The CDR3, as DNA: TGCAGCGTTGAAGATGCTCAACTCCCCGAGCAGTACTTC.

V usage is TRBV6-2 or TRBV6-3 and J usage is TRBJ1-2; 8 bases map to TRBD1. This CDR3 comprises 14 residues. From germline, CDR1 is MNHEY and CDR2 SVGEGT. V shed 4 bases and J 6 bases; nucleotides not matched to a gene: 7. CDR3 region: CASSFPGQVNGYTF. In nucleotides, the CDR3 is TGTGCCAGCAGTTTCCCGGGACAGGTGAATGGCTACACCTTC.

The V and J genes are TRBV5-1 and TRBJ1-6; D is uncertain. The CDR3 covers 14 residues. Trimming shortened V by 0 bases and J by 10 bases, and 11 bases separated the two germline ends. Germline CDR1 SGHRS, CDR2 YFSETQ. CDR3: CASSLGSERSPLHF. CDR3 sequence (DNA): TGCGCCAGCAGCTTGGGGTCAGAGCGGTCACCCCTCCACTTT.

The chain links TRBV30 to TRBJ1-6, with TRBD1 matching 8 bases. The V segment lost 3 bases and the J segment 8 bases; nucleotides outside the gene matches: 12. The germline V gene has CDR1 GTSNPN and CDR2 SVGIG (reference sequence). This CDR3 is built from 16 residues. The CDR3 protein is CAWRLWAGGQDSPLHF. As DNA, the CDR3 is TGTGCCTGGAGGCTATGGGCAGGGGGCCAGGATTCACCCCTCCACTTT.

The V and J genes are TRBV3-1 (or the pseudogene TRBV3-2) and TRBJ1-5, with a weak D call TRBD1 (5 bases). The CDR3 loop spans 14 amino acids. The germline V gene has CDR1 LGHDT and CDR2 YNNKEL (reference sequence). V lost 4 bases to trimming and J lost 6 bases, with 13 bases between them. CDR3 coding DNA: TGTGCCAGCAGCCTCCTGACGGGGGGTCAGCCCCAGCATTTT. Protein product: CASSLLTGGQPQHF.

As DNA, the CDR3 is TGTGCCAGCAGAGGACTAGCGGGCGAGCAGTACTTC. This gives the protein CASRGLAGEQYF. V and J are TRBV6-1 and TRBJ2-7; 11 bases fit TRBD2. Trimming took 6 bases from V and 6 from J; bases not matched to a gene: 1. CDR1 is MNHNS and CDR2 is SASEGT in the germline V gene. The CDR3 has 12 amino acids.

The CDR3 here is CASGLYTGELFF. CDR3 nucleotide sequence: TGTGCCAGCGGACTTTACACCGGGGAGCTGTTTTTT. The J gene is TRBJ2-2, the V gene TRBV3-1 (or the pseudogene TRBV3-2); possibly TRBD2 for D (5 bases). The CDR3 runs to 12 residues. V was trimmed by 8 bases and J by 3 bases, leaving 7 bases between them. Germline V gene lookup returns CDR1 LGHDT and CDR2 YNNKEL (reference sequence).